Below are 9 T cell receptor beta chains sequenced from a single sample in a study of Tregs in tolerant kidney transplant recipients. Clones were read by immunoSEQ multiplex PCR, and TCRdb kept only the in-frame ones, dropping some. This specimen shows more than 30,000 clones; the ten leading clones hold over 13%. Sequences were derived from CD8+ T cells from blood, sampled before the transplant. These receptors were obtained from a human donor who received a combined kidney and bone marrow transplant.

Concerning this clone: The read ends 3 residues before the CDR3 terminus; that terminus is restored from the germline J gene. The chain is built from TRBV13 and TRBJ2-7; 9 bases agree with TRBD1. The length of the CDR3 is 16 residues. Trimming cost V 1 base and J 0 bases; bases outside gene matches: 4. CDR1 and CDR2 from the germline V gene are PRHDT and FYEKMQ (reference sequence). The CDR3 bases that were read are TGTGCCAGCAGCTTAGAGCACAGGGGGCCCTCCTACGAG. This sequence encodes CASSLEHRGPSYE. The CDR3 as a whole reads CASSLEHRGPSYEQYF.

Details on this clone: Other nucleotide sequences in the sample specify the same CDR3. The CDR3 loop is CASSLGTGSYNEQFF. The sequenced CDR3 bases are TGTGCCAGCAGCTTGGGGACAGGGAGCTACAATGAG. The chain couples TRBV7-9 to TRBJ2-1, with 9 bases matching TRBD1. The read terminates 3 residues ahead of where the CDR3 ends, so the germline J gene completes it. The CDR3 has 15 amino acids. The ends lost 3 bases at V and 3 bases at J; junction bases unmatched: 3. CDR1 SEHNR and CDR2 FQNEAQ come from the germline V gene (reference sequence).

On this clone: The read falls 3 residues short of the CDR3 end, and the missing part is taken from the germline J gene. This sequence joins TRBV29-1 and TRBJ2-1, with D hard to call. CDR3 length: 15 residues. V shed 0 bases and J shed 0 bases, with 9 bases lying between them. From germline, CDR1 is SQVTM and CDR2 ANQGSEA. The chain's CDR3 is CSVEDPAFSYNEQFF. The DNA read from the CDR3 is TGCAGCGTTGAAGATCCAGCGTTCTCCTACAATGAG.

In the case of this clone: The DNA ends 3 residues before the CDR3 does, and the rest of the CDR3 is filled in from the germline J gene. This rearrangement joins TRBV20-1 to TRBJ1-2, with D possibly TRBD1 on 5 matching bases. The V gene's germline CDR1 is DFQATT and CDR2 SNEGSKA (reference sequence). V lost 0 bases to trimming and J lost 4 bases, with 12 bases between them. CDR3 length equals 14 residues. The CDR3 bases that were read are TGCAGTGCTAGAGATCAGGGTCTCTTCTATGGC. It specifies CSARDQGLFYG. From start to end, the CDR3 is CSARDQGLFYGYTF.

On this clone itself: The read falls 3 residues short of the CDR3 end, and the missing part is taken from the germline J gene. The chain recombines TRBV4-1 with TRBJ2-1; D ambiguous. Germline V gene data show CDR1 as MGHRA and CDR2 as YSYEKL. V was pared by 1 base and J by 2 bases, with 9 bases between. The CDR3 consists of 15 residues. Here the CDR3 reads CASSQGRATYNEQFF. Partial CDR3 DNA: TGCGCCAGCAGCCAAGGAAGGGCTACCTACAATGAG.

Details on this clone: With the read ending 3 residues before the CDR3 end, the germline J gene is used to fill in that end. V gene TRBV18 combines with J gene TRBJ2-1; D uncertain. Trimming left V 3 bases short and J 8 bases short, with 11 bases between. CDR1 and CDR2 (germline): KGHSH, LQKENI. CDR3 length: 13 amino acids. CDR3 sequence: CASSPPLGYEQFF. The CDR3 bases that were read are TGTGCCAGCTCACCCCCGCTGGGCTATGAG.

Remarks on this clone: The CDR3 end lies 3 residues beyond the end of the read and is filled in from the germline J gene. The chain carries TRBV2 and TRBJ2-7; D uncertain. V was clipped by 8 bases and J by 4 bases, with 15 bases between them. This CDR3 region has 13 residues. Germline-derived CDR1 and CDR2 are SNHLY and FYNNEI. CDR3 DNA (partial): TGTGCCAGCGCCGAGGCTCATTCGTACGAG. As protein: CASAEAHSYE. The whole CDR3 is CASAEAHSYEQYF.

With respect to this clone: The CDR3 is cut off 3 residues early in the read; its end comes from the germline J gene. V usage is TRBV29-1 and J usage is TRBJ1-1; 7 bases line up with TRBD1. Germline V gene data show CDR1 as SQVTM and CDR2 as ANQGSEA. Trimming took 6 bases from V and 4 from J; bases not matched to a gene: 11. This CDR3 region has 14 residues. CDR3 bases read: TGCAGCGTGGGGGGTATGAGGGGGCCCACTGAA. The encoded protein is CSVGGMRGPTE. The full CDR3 is CSVGGMRGPTEAFF.

With regard to this clone: The read ends 3 residues early relative to the CDR3; the germline J gene fills the gap. V gene TRBV2 combines with J gene TRBJ1-1; 9 positions agree with TRBD1. This CDR3 is 14 amino acids long. Trimming at V came to 7 bases and at J to 3 bases, leaving 6 bases not matched to a gene. CDR1 is SNHLY, CDR2 FYNNEI, per germline. CDR3 DNA, as far as it was read: TGTGCCAGCAAGGGGACAGGGATCTACACTGAA. Its protein product is CASKGTGIYTE. The whole CDR3 region reads CASKGTGIYTEAFF.